What follows is one TCR beta chain and its context. Its antigen is not known. The record originates from a study of T cell responses to AZD1222 COVID-19 vaccine. Whole-study results and caveats: Spike-specific TCRs gained breadth and depth after people received two AZD1222 doses. Only 5 or 6 individuals given AZD1222 were seropositive at baseline. Sampling that yielded the repertoires occurred only after the peak T cell response. Spike was spanned by vaccine-associated CD4 TCRs, which were dominant at 160-218 and 743-854.

This CDR3 has 12 residues. The germline CDR1 and CDR2 sequences are SNHLY and FYNNEI. Trimming left V 7 bases short and J 0 bases short, with 1 base between. TCRdb's table, derived via immunoSEQ multiplex PCR, lists solely in-frame clones and lacks some. Of 84,000 or so clones in the sample, around 91% were seen once. Material: peripheral blood, obtained on day 0 of MenACWY control vaccination. This chain uses TRBV2 with TRBJ2-6; D is unresolved. The clonotype was recovered from an adult in good health. The CDR3 coding sequence is TGTGCCAGCAACTCTGGGGCCAACGTCCTGACTTTC. This encodes CASNSGANVLTF.